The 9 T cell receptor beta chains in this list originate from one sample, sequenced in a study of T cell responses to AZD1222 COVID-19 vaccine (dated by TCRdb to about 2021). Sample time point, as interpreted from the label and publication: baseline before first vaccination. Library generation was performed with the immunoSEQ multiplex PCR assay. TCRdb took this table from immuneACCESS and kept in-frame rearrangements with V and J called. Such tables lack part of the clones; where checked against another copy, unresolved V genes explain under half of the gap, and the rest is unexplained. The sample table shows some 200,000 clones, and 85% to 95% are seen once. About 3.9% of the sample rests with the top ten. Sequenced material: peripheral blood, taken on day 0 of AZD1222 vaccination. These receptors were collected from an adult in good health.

The DNA of the CDR3 is TGTGCCAGCAGTGAACCTGGACAGGGTGGAATGGGGTTTGGTCGGGAGCAGTACTTC. Protein product: CASSEPGQGGMGFGREQYF. The rearrangement uses TRBV28 and TRBJ2-7, with TRBD1 matching over 8 bases. The CDR3 has 19 amino acids. J was trimmed by 7 bases and V by 5 bases; bases with no gene match: 25. Germline CDR1 is MDHEN and CDR2 is SYDVKM. Full variable domain (outside the CDR3, taken from reference TRBV28 and TRBJ2-7): DVKVTQSSRYLVKRTGEKVFLECVQDMDHENMFWYRQDPGLGLRLIYFSYDVKMKEKGDIPEGYSVSREKKERFSLILESASTNQTSMYLCASSEPGQGGMGFGREQYFGPGTRLTVT.

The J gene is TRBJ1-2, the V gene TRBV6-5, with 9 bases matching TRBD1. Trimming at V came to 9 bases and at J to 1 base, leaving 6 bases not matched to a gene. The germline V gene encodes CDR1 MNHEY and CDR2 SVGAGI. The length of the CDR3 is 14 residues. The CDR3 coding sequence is TGTGCCAGTTCCCGGACAGGGGTTAACTATGGCTACACCTTC. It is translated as CASSRTGVNYGYTF.

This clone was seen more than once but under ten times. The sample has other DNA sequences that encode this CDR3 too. CDR3 region: CASSYSGSGTQYF. In nucleotides, the CDR3 is TGTGCCAGCAGTTACAGTGGGTCAGGTACGCAGTATTTT. The chain recombines TRBV6-5 with TRBJ2-3; D not certain. V was shortened by 2 bases and J by 8 bases, with 11 bases between the two germline ends. CDR3 length: 13 residues. Germline lookup yields CDR1 MNHEY and CDR2 SVGAGI.

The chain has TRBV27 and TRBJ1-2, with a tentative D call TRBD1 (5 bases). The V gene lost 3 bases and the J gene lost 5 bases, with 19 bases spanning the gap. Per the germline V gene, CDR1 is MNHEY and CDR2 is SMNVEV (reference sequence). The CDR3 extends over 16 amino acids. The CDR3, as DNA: TGTGCCAGCAGTTTCACGGGACTCCGAGGATCGTATGGCTACACCTTC. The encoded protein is CASSFTGLRGSYGYTF.

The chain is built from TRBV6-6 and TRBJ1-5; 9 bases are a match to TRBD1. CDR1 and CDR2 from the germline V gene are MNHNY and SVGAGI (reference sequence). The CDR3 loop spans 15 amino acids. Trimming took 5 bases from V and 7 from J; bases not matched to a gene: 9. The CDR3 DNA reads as TGTGCCAGCAGTCGCCCGGGACAGGGTCTGCAGCCCCAGCATTTT. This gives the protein CASSRPGQGLQPQHF.

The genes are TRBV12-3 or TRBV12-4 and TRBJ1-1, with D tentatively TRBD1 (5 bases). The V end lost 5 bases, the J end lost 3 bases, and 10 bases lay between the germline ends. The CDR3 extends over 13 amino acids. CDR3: CASSLGTDTEAFF. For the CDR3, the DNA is TGTGCCAGCAGTCTCGGGACCGACACTGAAGCTTTCTTT.

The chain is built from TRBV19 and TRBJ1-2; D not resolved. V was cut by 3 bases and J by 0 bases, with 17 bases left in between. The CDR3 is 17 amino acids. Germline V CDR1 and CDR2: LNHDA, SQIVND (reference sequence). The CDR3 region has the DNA TGTGCCAGTAGTATCCCCCCCGCAGGAGGTCCTAACTATGGCTACACCTTC. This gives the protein CASSIPPAGGPNYGYTF.

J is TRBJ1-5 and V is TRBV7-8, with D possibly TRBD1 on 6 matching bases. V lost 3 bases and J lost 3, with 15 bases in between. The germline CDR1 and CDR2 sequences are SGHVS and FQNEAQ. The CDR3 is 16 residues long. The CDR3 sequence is CASSLSTGTNNQPQHF. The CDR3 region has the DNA TGTGCCAGCAGCTTGTCCACAGGGACCAACAATCAGCCCCAGCATTTT.

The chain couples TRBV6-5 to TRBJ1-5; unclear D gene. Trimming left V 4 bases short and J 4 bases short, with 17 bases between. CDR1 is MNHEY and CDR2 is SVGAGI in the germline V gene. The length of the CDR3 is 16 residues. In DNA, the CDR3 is TGTGCCAGCAGTTCCAGTCCGGCGGGGTGGAATCAGCCCCAGCATTTT. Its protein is CASSSSPAGWNQPQHF.